This T cell receptor (beta chain) was sequenced in a study of shared clonotypes between healthy human individuals. Study summary: A couple of women and a few men aged 18 to 49 served as donors. Findings and limits, study-wide: The sole specimen, blood, was sampled, and tissue repertoires likely differ. A generally larger estimated richness was seen in naive subsets than in memory subsets. The small donor group covered limited genetic and exposure diversity.

Regarding this clone: Its antigen is undetermined.

TCRdb keeps only in-frame clones here, not all; method: immunoSEQ multiplex PCR. This sample has around 370,000 clones, with just over 95% found just once. What was sequenced was memory CD8+ T cells sorted from blood. Stated subset: CD45RO+ cells pooled with CCR7-negative TemRA cells. The receptor comes from a man aged 25-45 years in good health.

DNA of the CDR3: TGCGCCAGCAGCGGGAGGTTAGGCACAGATACGCAGTATTTT. It specifies CASSGRLGTDTQYF. This chain connects TRBV5-1 to TRBJ2-3, with D tentatively TRBD2 (6 bases). There are 14 residues in the CDR3. Trimming cost V 4 bases and J 1 base, with 10 bases left between them. Germline assignment: CDR1 SGHRS and CDR2 YFSETQ. Filled out from reference TRBV5-1 and TRBJ2-3, the complete variable domain reads KAGVTQTPRYLIKTRGQQVTLSCSPISGHRSVSWYQQTPGQGLQFLFEYFSETQRNKGNFPGRFSGRQFSNSRSEMNVSTLELGDSALYLCASSGRLGTDTQYFGPGTRLTVL.